This TCR beta chain was sequenced in a study of OX40 agonist ivuxolimab in advanced cancers. Measured with immunoSEQ multiplex PCR; TCRdb has only the in-frame clones, and not every one. The table shows approximately 88,000 clones, with about 88% occurring only once. Note on this clone: Its target is not known.

The CDR3 contains 13 residues. The germline V gene has CDR1 LNHDA and CDR2 SQIVND (reference sequence). J was trimmed by 5 bases and V by 5 bases; bases with no gene match: 4. The study's findings and limits: In the 0.1 to 3.0 mg/kg range, CD4+ and CD8+ blood T cells had expanded clonally by week 6.

Sequencing used CD4+ or CD8+ T cells sorted from blood, obtained in a trial of the OX40 agonist ivuxolimab. The rearrangement joins TRBV19 to TRBJ2-5, with TRBD1 matching 8 bases. The origin of this receptor is an adult with an advanced solid tumor such as melanoma, head and neck, liver or kidney cancer. CDR3 DNA: TGTGCCAGTAGTGTCAGGGGGCTGGAGACCCAGTACTTC. It codes for CASSVRGLETQYF.